This TCR beta chain was captured by sequencing in a study of blood T cell repertoires in COVID-19. Study background: Samples taken during acute and convalescent COVID-19 were collected in the United States, Italy and Spain. The analysed material was cDNA or gDNA that came from T cells, B-cell-depleted T cells, or PBMCs.

CDR1 LGHDT and CDR2 YNNKEL come from the germline V gene (reference sequence). Losses at the gene ends were 1 base for V and 3 bases for J; bases not matched to a gene: 6. The CDR3 is 16 residues long. Under the authors' procedure: Amplification from reference gene primers served as the basis for estimated nucleated cell counts. Sequenced by immunoSEQ multiplex PCR; TCRdb stores in-frame clones only, minus some. That table is the source of V, J and clone size, and D and trimming were worked out from the DNA. The data hold around 220,000 clones, with approximately 86% observed a single time. The sequencing sample was made of peripheral blood. The clonotype was recovered from a young man with active or convalescent COVID-19. The rearrangement joins TRBV3-1 (or the pseudogene TRBV3-2) to TRBJ2-7, with 10 bases that match TRBD1. The DNA for the CDR3 is TGTGCCAGCAGCCAAGGGGCCTGGACAGGGGGCTACGAGCAGTACTTC. Translating gives CASSQGAWTGGYEQYF.